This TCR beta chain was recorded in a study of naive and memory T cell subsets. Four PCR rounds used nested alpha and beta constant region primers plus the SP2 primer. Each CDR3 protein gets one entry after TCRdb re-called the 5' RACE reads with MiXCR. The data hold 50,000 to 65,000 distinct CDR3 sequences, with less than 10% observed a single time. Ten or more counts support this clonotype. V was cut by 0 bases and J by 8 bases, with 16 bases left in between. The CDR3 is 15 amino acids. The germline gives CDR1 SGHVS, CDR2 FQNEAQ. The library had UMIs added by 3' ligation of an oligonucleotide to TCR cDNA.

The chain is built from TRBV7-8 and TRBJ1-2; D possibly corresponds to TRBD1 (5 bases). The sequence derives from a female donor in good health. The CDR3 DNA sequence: TGTGCCAGCAGCTTAGCGGGCAGGGAGGGGTTCGGCTACACCTTC. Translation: CASSLAGREGFGYTF.